A selection of T cell receptor beta chains follows, all from one sample in a study of blood T cell repertoires in COVID-19. The protocol was immunoSEQ multiplex PCR, while the TCRdb copy is restricted to in-frame clones and leaves out a portion. The data show about 21,000 clones, almost 90% seen once. The sample taken for sequencing was peripheral blood. The receptors originated from a human donor in a cohort sampled during active COVID-19. CDR3s leave out the opening cysteine and the closing phenylalanine or tryptophan. Clone size is shown for a subset of rows, as once, few, many or a class of expanded clone.

clone size	V gene	J gene	CDR3 protein
NA	TRBV5-4	TRBJ2-1	ASSTRLAGAHNEQF
NA	TRBV5-1	TRBJ1-1	ASSLAALGHQNTEAF
NA	TRBV5-4	TRBJ2-5	ASSVPSQETQY
NA	TRBV13	TRBJ2-7	ASSLGGQRISSSYEQY
NA	TRBV18	TRBJ2-7	ASSQGPYEQY
few	TRBV6-5	TRBJ1-2	ASRRMTGVYGYT
NA	TRBV6-4	TRBJ1-1	ASSAGGGYGTEAF
NA	TRBV5-3	TRBJ2-1	ARRIGTSGGSFNEQF
NA	TRBV5-8	TRBJ2-2	ASSKPGTTNTGELF
NA	TRBV21-1	TRBJ2-3	ASSKGRDTSTSTDTQY
once	TRBV5-8	TRBJ2-3	ASSLETYTQY
NA	TRBV5-1	TRBJ2-7	ASSMGQAQPYEQY
NA	TRBV10-2	TRBJ2-3	ASSEASDFLDTQY
NA	TRBV5-4	TRBJ1-6	ASSLKGQHNSPLH
NA	TRBV9	TRBJ1-6	ASSVGSQGRTPLH
once	TRBV12-3/TRBV12-4	TRBJ1-1	ASSLFRVEAF
once	TRBV19	TRBJ2-7	ASSASGLVSYEQY
NA	TRBV6-1	TRBJ2-6	ASSGPDIYSGANVLT
NA	TRBV11-2	TRBJ1-1	ASSLGTGLLNTEAF
NA	TRBV21-1	TRBJ1-5	ASSIHTGTGADYSNQPQH
NA	TRBV2	TRBJ1-1	ASTSRGAHTEAF
NA	TRBV19	TRBJ1-2	ASTQEAYGYT
once	TRBV30	TRBJ1-5	AWSSSRDRGYSNQPQH
NA	TRBV15	TRBJ2-3	ATSTRLAGQSDTQY
NA	TRBV19	TRBJ2-3	ATAAGGATDTQY
NA	TRBV18	TRBJ2-2	ASSPPTRGWTGELF
NA	TRBV29-1	TRBJ1-2	SVGGDGYT
NA	TRBV30	TRBJ1-3	AWRSGGDGNTIY
NA	TRBV19	TRBJ1-4	ASQQGDATNEKLF
NA	TRBV18	TRBJ2-1	ASSPGTIQF